One and the same sample provided the 16 T cell receptor beta chains below, sequenced in a study of cytomegalovirus exposure and HLA in healthy donors. 60 Vbeta and 13 Jbeta primers were used in PCR. Produced via immunoSEQ multiplex PCR; TCRdb's table is partial and in-frame only. The sample lists approximately 150,000 clones, around 73% occurring once. The sequenced material came from PBMCs. These receptors came from a woman aged 18-29 years in good health and CMV-seronegative.

The CDR3 region is CSVAPGTAEKLFF. CDR3 DNA sequence: TGCAGCGTTGCCCCCGGGACAGCAGAAAAACTGTTTTTT. The V call is TRBV29-1, the J call TRBJ1-4; 7 bases align to TRBD1. The germline gives CDR1 SQVTM, CDR2 ANQGSEA. The CDR3 covers 13 residues. V dropped 4 bases and J dropped 8; count of bases not matched to a gene: 7.

This clone was detected only once. Mismatch with germline at one junction end may stem from a read error. Different DNA sequences within this sample yield the same CDR3. The J gene is TRBJ1-6, the V gene TRBV18; D not resolved. The germline V gene encodes CDR1 KGHSH and CDR2 LQKENI. There are 13 residues in the CDR3. The CDR3: CASSPARLSSLHF. The CDR3 DNA is TGTGCTAGCTCACCCGCCAGGCTATCTTCCCTCCACTTT.

This clone was counted between two and nine times. The chain is built from TRBV11-2 and TRBJ1-2; D remains ambiguous. Germline CDR1 and CDR2: SGHAT and FQNNGV. This CDR3 spans 14 amino acids. Trimming removed 0 bases at V and 6 bases at J, with 11 bases between. DNA of the CDR3: TGTGCCAGCAGCTTAGATAGGACGGGAGATGGCTACACCTTC. This sequence encodes CASSLDRTGDGYTF.

This chain joins TRBV18 and TRBJ1-3; D perhaps matches TRBD1 (5 bases). Between the trimmed V and J ends, which lost 1 base and 4 bases, there was a span of 17 bases. Germline CDR1 reads KGHSH; CDR2 reads LQKENI. The CDR3 covers 17 residues. CDR3 amino acids: CASSPLQGKSLGNTIYF. The CDR3 region has the DNA TGTGCCAGCTCACCACTCCAGGGCAAGTCTCTGGGAAACACCATATATTTT.

The V gene is TRBV16, the J gene TRBJ2-1, with a weak D call TRBD1 (6 bases). CDR3 length equals 14 residues. V lost 4 bases and J 9 bases, leaving 16 bases between the germline ends. Germline lookup yields CDR1 KGHSY and CDR2 FQNENV. This CDR3 reads CASSPRGIVGEQFF. The CDR3 DNA follows: TGTGCCAGCAGCCCGAGGGGGATAGTCGGTGAGCAGTTCTTC.

The genes are TRBV5-1 and TRBJ2-5; 13 nucleotides match TRBD2. V shed 4 bases and J 4 bases; nucleotides not matched to a gene: 7. This CDR3 has 16 residues. Germline CDR1 SGHRS, CDR2 YFSETQ. The CDR3 region has the DNA TGCGCCAGCAGCCCCCGGACTAGCGGGAGTGGAGAGACCCAGTACTTC. Residues: CASSPRTSGSGETQYF.

Concerning this clone: The junction departs from germline at one end; a sequencing error may be responsible. The gene calls are TRBV9 and TRBJ2-1; 9 bases line up with TRBD2. The CDR3 length is 13 residues. Germline assignment: CDR1 SGDLS and CDR2 YYNGEE. The CDR3 DNA reads TGTGCCAGTAGCGGGGGAGTCTACAATGAGCAGTTCTTC. This translates into CASSGGVYNEQFF.

This clone was recorded only once. The chain carries TRBV28 and TRBJ1-2; D is ambiguous. CDR3 length: 14 residues. Trimming stripped 6 bases from V and 0 bases from J, with 11 bases between. Germline V CDR1 and CDR2: MDHEN, SYDVKM. The CDR3 sequence is CASRLDTANYGYTF. Here the CDR3 DNA reads TGTGCCAGCAGATTAGACACAGCTAACTATGGCTACACCTTC.

V usage is TRBV5-1 and J usage is TRBJ2-5; D remains unclear. The CDR3 length is 15 residues. Trimming removed 2 bases from V and 0 bases from J, with 11 bases in between. CDR1 and CDR2 (germline): SGHRS, YFSETQ. CDR3 bases: TGCGCCAGCAGCTTTGGCCTCTCGTACCAAGAGACCCAGTACTTC. It encodes CASSFGLSYQETQYF.

V gene TRBV2 combines with J gene TRBJ1-1; TRBD1 matches at 9 bases. This CDR3 has 15 amino acids. CDR1 is SNHLY and CDR2 is FYNNEI in the germline V gene. The J segment lost 3 bases and the V segment lost 1 base, leaving 3 bases of the junction unmatched. The CDR3 nucleotides read TGTGCCAGCAGTGAAGTGGGACAGGGAGACACTGAAGCTTTCTTT. Protein product: CASSEVGQGDTEAFF.

The chain employs TRBV18 and TRBJ2-1; no clear D gene. This CDR3 region has 13 residues. Germline CDR1 is KGHSH and CDR2 is LQKENI. The ends were cut back, 1 base at V and 8 bases at J, with 9 bases in the middle. The DNA of the CDR3 is TGTGCCAGCTCACCACTCACTTCCGATGAGCAGTTCTTC. Its translation: CASSPLTSDEQFF.

In its sample, this clone was seen a few times. The chain links TRBV7-2 to TRBJ2-5, with 9 nucleotides matching TRBD2. V was pared by 4 bases and J by 5 bases, with 11 bases of the junction left unmatched. The CDR3 is made up of 16 amino acids. Per the germline V gene, CDR1 is SGHTA and CDR2 is FQGNSA. The CDR3 DNA reads as TGTGCCAGCAGCTCCCGACTAGCGGCTCCTGGTGAGACCCAGTACTTC. This encodes CASSSRLAAPGETQYF.

A few counts support this clone. The rearrangement joins TRBV27 to TRBJ2-5, with 7 bases fitting TRBD1. This CDR3 contains 14 residues. Losses at the gene ends were 4 bases for V and 4 bases for J; bases not matched to a gene: 6. Germline V gives CDR1 MNHEY, CDR2 SMNVEV (reference sequence). The CDR3 reads CASSSQGEGETQYF. CDR3 sequence (DNA): TGTGCCAGCAGTTCCCAGGGGGAAGGAGAGACCCAGTACTTC.

The V call is TRBV5-1, the J call TRBJ2-3, with a tentative D call TRBD1 (6 bases). This CDR3 has 17 amino acids. Per germline, CDR1 SGHRS and CDR2 YFSETQ. The ends were cut back, 4 bases at V and 0 bases at J, with 18 bases in the middle. The CDR3 loop is CASSPILTGLSTDTQYF. CDR3 DNA sequence: TGCGCCAGCAGCCCAATCTTGACAGGTTTGAGCACAGATACGCAGTATTTT.

This rearrangement joins TRBV20-1 to TRBJ1-6; TRBD1 matches at 7 bases. This CDR3 comprises 11 residues. CDR1 and CDR2 (germline): DFQATT, SNEGSKA (reference sequence). The CDR3 DNA reads as TGCAGGGCAGGGGGTGAGTCACCCCTCCACTTT. This encodes CRAGGESPLHF.

This clone is a singleton in its sample. The CDR3 loop is CASSLATGKFQHF. The CDR3 coding sequence is TGTGCCAGCAGCTTGGCTACAGGGAAATTCCAGCATTTT. V and J are TRBV5-6 and TRBJ1-5; D is possibly TRBD1 (6 bases). Germline V gene lookup returns CDR1 SGHDT and CDR2 YYEEEE. V lost 0 bases to trimming and J lost 12 bases, with 13 bases between them. This CDR3 is 13 amino acids long.